Ten or more counts support the clone carrying this T cell receptor (beta chain). No antigen is known for it. The sample is drawn from a study of T cells in Graves' hyperthyroidism and ophthalmopathy. Across the whole study: Peripheral blood was acquired at first diagnosis, ahead of any therapy whatsoever.

The CDR3 regions of TCR beta were amplified from RNA transcripts. During a first-round RT-PCR of the TCR CDR3, the HTBI primer set was used. TCRdb analysed the multiplex PCR reads with MiXCR anew, one entry per CDR3 protein. The table includes approximately 370,000 distinct CDR3 sequences, 15% detected once. Isolation of PBMCs was performed on around 9.8 ml fresh peripheral blood. Study conclusions and caveats: For ophthalmopathy, model prediction preceded onset by a median about 6.2 months. Among clonotypes expanded in thyroid above 0.001, most were also found in blood.

The trim removed 6 bases at V and 0 bases at J, leaving 3 bases unmatched. Germline V gene data show CDR1 as MNHNS and CDR2 as SASEGT. The CDR3 spans 16 residues. The rearrangement links TRBV6-1 to TRBJ2-1; TRBD2 agrees at 12 bases. Sequenced sample: blood. This TCR derives from a woman in her thirties with Graves' hyperthyroidism. CDR3 sequence reads: CASRGTSGFSYNEQFF. In DNA, the CDR3 is TGTGCCAGCAGGGGGACTAGCGGGTTCTCCTACAATGAGCAGTTCTTC.